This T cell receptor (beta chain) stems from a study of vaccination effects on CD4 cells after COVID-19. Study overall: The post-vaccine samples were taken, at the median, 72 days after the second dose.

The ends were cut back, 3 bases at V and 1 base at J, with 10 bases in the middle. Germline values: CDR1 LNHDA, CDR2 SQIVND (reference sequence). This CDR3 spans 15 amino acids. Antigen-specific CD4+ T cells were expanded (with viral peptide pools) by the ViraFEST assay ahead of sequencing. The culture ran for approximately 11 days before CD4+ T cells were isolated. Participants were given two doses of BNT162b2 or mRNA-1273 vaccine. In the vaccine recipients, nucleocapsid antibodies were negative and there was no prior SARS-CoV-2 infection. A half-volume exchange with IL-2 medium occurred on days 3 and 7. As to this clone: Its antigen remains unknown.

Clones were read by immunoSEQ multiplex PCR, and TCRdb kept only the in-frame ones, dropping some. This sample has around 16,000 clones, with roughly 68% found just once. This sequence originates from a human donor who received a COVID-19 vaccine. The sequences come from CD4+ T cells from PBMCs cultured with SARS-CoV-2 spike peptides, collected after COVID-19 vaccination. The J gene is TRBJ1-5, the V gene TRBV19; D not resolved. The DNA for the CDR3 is TGTGCCAGTAGTATTTCCGGGAGAAGCAATCAGCCCCAGCATTTT. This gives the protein CASSISGRSNQPQHF.